This T cell receptor (beta chain) originates from a study of cytomegalovirus exposure and HLA in healthy donors. About the research overall: The Caucasian-associated ancestry cluster contained around four fifths of the approximately 400 genotyped donors.

Trimming shortened V by 5 bases and J by 0 bases, and 7 bases separated the two germline ends. Germline V gene sequence: CDR1 MNHNS, CDR2 SASEGT. The CDR3 runs to 13 residues. Primers for the PCR totalled 60 Vbeta and 13 Jbeta. Produced via immunoSEQ multiplex PCR; TCRdb's table is partial and in-frame only. The table lists about 90,000 clones, more than 60% of them singletons. The gene calls are TRBV6-1 and TRBJ1-1; D is possibly TRBD1 (5 bases). The source material was PBMCs. The sequence derives from a man under 40 in good health and CMV-seronegative. CDR3 sequence reads: CASSRTLNTEAFF. In DNA, the CDR3 is TGTGCCAGCAGTCGGACACTGAACACTGAAGCTTTCTTT.